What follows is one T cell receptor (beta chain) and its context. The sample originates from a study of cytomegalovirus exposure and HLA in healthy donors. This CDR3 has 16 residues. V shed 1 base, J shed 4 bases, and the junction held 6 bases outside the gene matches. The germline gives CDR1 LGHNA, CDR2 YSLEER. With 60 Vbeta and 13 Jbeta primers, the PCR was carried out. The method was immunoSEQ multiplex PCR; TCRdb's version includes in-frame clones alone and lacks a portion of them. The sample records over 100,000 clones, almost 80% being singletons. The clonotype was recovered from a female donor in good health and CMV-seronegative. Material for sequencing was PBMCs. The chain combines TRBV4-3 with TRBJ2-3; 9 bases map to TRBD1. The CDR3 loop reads CASSQARQGGPDTQYF. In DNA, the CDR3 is TGCGCCAGCAGCCAAGCGAGACAGGGGGGCCCAGATACGCAGTATTTT.